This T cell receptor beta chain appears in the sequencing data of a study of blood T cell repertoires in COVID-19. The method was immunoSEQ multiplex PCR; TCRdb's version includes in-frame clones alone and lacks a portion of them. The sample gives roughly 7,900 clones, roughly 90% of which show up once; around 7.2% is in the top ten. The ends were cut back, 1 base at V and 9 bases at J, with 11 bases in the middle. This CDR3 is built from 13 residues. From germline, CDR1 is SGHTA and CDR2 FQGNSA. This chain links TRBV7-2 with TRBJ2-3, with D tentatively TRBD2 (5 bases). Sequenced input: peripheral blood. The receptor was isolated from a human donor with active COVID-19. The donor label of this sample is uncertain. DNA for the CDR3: TGTGCCAGCAGCTTAGATCCCGGAGGAACGCAGTATTTT. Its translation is CASSLDPGGTQYF.